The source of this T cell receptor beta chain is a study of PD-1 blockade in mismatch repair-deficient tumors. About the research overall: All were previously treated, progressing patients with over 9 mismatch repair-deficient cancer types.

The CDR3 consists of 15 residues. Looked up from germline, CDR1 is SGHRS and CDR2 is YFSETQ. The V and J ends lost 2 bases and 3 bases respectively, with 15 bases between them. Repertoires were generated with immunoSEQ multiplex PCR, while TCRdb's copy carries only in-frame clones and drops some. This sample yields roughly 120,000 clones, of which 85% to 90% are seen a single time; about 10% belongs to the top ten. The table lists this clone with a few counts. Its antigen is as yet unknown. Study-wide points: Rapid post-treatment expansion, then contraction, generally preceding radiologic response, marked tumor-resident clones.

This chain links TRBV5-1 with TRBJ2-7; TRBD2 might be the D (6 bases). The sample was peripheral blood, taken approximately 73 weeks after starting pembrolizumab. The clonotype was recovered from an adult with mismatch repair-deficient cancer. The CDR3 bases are TGCGCCAGCAGCTTCGGGACGGGAGCGGGCTACGAGCAGTACTTC. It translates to CASSFGTGAGYEQYF. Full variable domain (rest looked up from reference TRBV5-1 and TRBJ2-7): KAGVTQTPRYLIKTRGQQVTLSCSPISGHRSVSWYQQTPGQGLQFLFEYFSETQRNKGNFPGRFSGRQFSNSRSEMNVSTLELGDSALYLCASSFGTGAGYEQYFGPGTRLTVT.